This T cell receptor beta chain was documented in a study of blood T cells in healthy people across ages. Overall study: Capture by template switching was about one barcoded beta molecule per two T cells. Overall study findings and caveats: PBMCs that were unsorted prevented a conclusive naive versus antigen-experienced comparison.

At least 5.5 micrograms of total RNA were extracted per sample. Details on this clonotype: Its antigen remains unknown.

PCR was performed a second time for 7 to 11 cycles using a sample-barcoded 5' primer and a J-beta primer mix. Using its own MiXCR run on the 5' RACE reads, TCRdb lists one record per CDR3 protein. The sample lists 550,000 to 750,000 distinct CDR3 sequences; around 21% were seen once. The receptor was isolated from an older man in good health. The sequencing input was blood.

The CDR3 bases are TGTGCCACCTGGACGGATCCCTACGAGCAGTACTTC. Its protein product is CATWTDPYEQYF. J is TRBJ2-7 and V is TRBV28; D not resolved. This CDR3 spans 12 amino acids. The V and J ends lost 10 bases and 2 bases respectively, with 12 bases between them. CDR1 is MDHEN and CDR2 is SYDVKM in the germline V gene. The variable domain in full, with the rest retrieved from reference TRBV28 and TRBJ2-7, is DVKVTQSSRYLVKRTGEKVFLECVQDMDHENMFWYRQDPGLGLRLIYFSYDVKMKEKGDIPEGYSVSREKKERFSLILESASTNQTSMYLCATWTDPYEQYFGPGTRLTVT.